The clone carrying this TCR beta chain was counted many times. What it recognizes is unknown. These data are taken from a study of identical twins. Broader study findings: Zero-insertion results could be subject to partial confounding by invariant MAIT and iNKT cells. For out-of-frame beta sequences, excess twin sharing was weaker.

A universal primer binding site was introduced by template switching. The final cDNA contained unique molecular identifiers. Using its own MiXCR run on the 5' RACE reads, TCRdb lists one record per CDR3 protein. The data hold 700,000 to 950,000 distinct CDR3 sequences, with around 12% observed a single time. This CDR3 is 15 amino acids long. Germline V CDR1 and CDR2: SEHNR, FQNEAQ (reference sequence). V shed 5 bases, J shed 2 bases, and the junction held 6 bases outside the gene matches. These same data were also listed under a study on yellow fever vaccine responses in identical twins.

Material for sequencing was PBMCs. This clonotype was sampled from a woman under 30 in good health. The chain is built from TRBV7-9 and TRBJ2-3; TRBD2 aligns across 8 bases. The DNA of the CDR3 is TGTGCCAGCAGCCATCAGCGGGGGATCACAGATACGCAGTATTTT. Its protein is CASSHQRGITDTQYF.